The clone carrying this TCR beta chain was detected many times. Antigen unknown. TCRdb reprocessed the 5' RACE reads via MiXCR and lists one record per CDR3 protein. The sample shows roughly 250,000 distinct CDR3 sequences, approximately 9% of them seen only once. Per the germline V gene, CDR1 is DFQATT and CDR2 is SNEGSKA (reference sequence). Trimming cost V 6 bases and J 1 base, with 13 bases left between them. The CDR3 is 13 residues long. The entry originates in a study of CD8 T cells in ankylosing spondylitis. General study points: CD8+ cells made up the disease-linked clones, which were relatively rare in peripheral blood.

Material: blood, either unsorted or a sorted T cell fraction (not recorded which). The rearrangement uses TRBV20-1 and TRBJ2-7; possibly TRBD2 for D (5 bases). The sequence was collected from a male donor with ankylosing spondylitis or in good health (not recorded which). The CDR3 is CSAIPPGSYEQYF. CDR3 bases: TGCAGTGCAATTCCACCGGGATCCTACGAGCAGTACTTC.